Shown below are 19 T cell receptor beta chains from a single sample sequenced in a study of radiotherapy plus CTLA-4 blockade in lung cancer. The protocol was immunoSEQ multiplex PCR, while the TCRdb copy is restricted to in-frame clones and leaves out a portion. This table holds approximately 44,000 clones, approximately 76% found once. The sequenced sample was peripheral blood, obtained from a patient treated with radiotherapy plus ipilimumab. The receptors come from a human donor with non-small cell lung cancer who had stable disease on radiotherapy plus ipilimumab.

This chain connects TRBV19 to TRBJ1-1, with 9 positions matching TRBD1. V shed 3 bases, J shed 10 bases, and the junction held 12 bases outside the gene matches. The CDR3 has 15 residues. Germline CDR1 LNHDA, CDR2 SQIVND (reference sequence). CDR3 region: CASSIVRDRASGAFF. CDR3 DNA sequence: TGTGCCAGTAGTATTGTGAGGGACAGGGCGAGCGGAGCTTTCTTT.

V gene TRBV30 combines with J gene TRBJ1-1, with 12 bases identical to TRBD1. The CDR3 has 15 residues. Germline V gene lookup returns CDR1 GTSNPN and CDR2 SVGIG (reference sequence). The V segment lost 4 bases and the J segment 4 bases; nucleotides outside the gene matches: 7. The CDR3 loop reads CAWTRPGQGATEAFF. The CDR3 nucleotides are TGTGCCTGGACCCGCCCGGGACAGGGGGCCACTGAAGCTTTCTTT.

The CDR3 DNA reads as TGCAGCGTCGCGACAGAAACCGGGGAGCTGTTTTTT. It encodes CSVATETGELFF. The chain uses TRBV29-1 and TRBJ2-2, with D maybe TRBD1 (5 bases). The length of the CDR3 is 12 residues. V lost 6 bases, J lost 5 bases, and 10 bases lay in between. The germline V gene has CDR1 SQVTM and CDR2 ANQGSEA.

This chain uses TRBV5-1 with TRBJ2-7, with D unresolved. Germline-derived CDR1 and CDR2 are SGHRS and YFSETQ. With 0 bases removed from V and 7 bases from J, the gap between germline ends came to 8 bases. The CDR3 runs to 12 residues. The CDR3 DNA follows: TGCGCCAGCAGCTTGGTCAAACAAGAGCAGTACTTC. Its translation is CASSLVKQEQYF. Filled out from reference TRBV5-1 and TRBJ2-7, the complete variable domain reads KAGVTQTPRYLIKTRGQQVTLSCSPISGHRSVSWYQQTPGQGLQFLFEYFSETQRNKGNFPGRFSGRQFSNSRSEMNVSTLELGDSALYLCASSLVKQEQYFGPGTRLTVT.

The chain is built from TRBV7-3 and TRBJ1-2; D is perhaps TRBD1 (5 bases). The CDR3 is 14 residues long. From germline, CDR1 is SGHTA and CDR2 FQGTGA. The ends were cut back, 5 bases at V and 4 bases at J, with 14 bases in the middle. The CDR3 nucleotides are TGTGCCAGCAGCCCCTGGGACGGTAGCTATGGCTACACCTTC. Its protein product is CASSPWDGSYGYTF.

The rearrangement joins TRBV11-2 to TRBJ2-2; 7 positions agree with TRBD1. The CDR3 length is 16 residues. The germline V gene encodes CDR1 SGHAT and CDR2 FQNNGV. V was clipped by 1 base and J by 6 bases; unmatched bases: 8. The CDR3 DNA reads as TGTGCCAGCAGCTTAGGGGCGACAGGGTTGGCCGGGGAGCTGTTTTTT. Protein sequence: CASSLGATGLAGELFF. The whole variable domain, filled in from reference TRBV11-2 and TRBJ2-2, reads EAGVAQSPRYKIIEKRQSVAFWCNPISGHATLYWYQQILGQGPKLLIQFQNNGVVDDSQLPKDRFSAERLKGVDSTLKIQPAKLEDSAVYLCASSLGATGLAGELFFGEGSRLTVL.

CDR3 nucleotide sequence: TGTGCCAGCAGCTCCTGGGACACGTGGAACTACGAGCAGTACTTC. Translating it yields CASSSWDTWNYEQYF. The chain employs TRBV11-2 and TRBJ2-7; maybe TRBD1 (6 bases). Germline V gene data show CDR1 as SGHAT and CDR2 as FQNNGV. The CDR3 runs 15 residues. The germline V and J ends were trimmed by 4 bases and 3 bases, with 16 bases remaining between them.

This chain uses TRBV1 with TRBJ1-1; TRBD1, as called in the table, went unchecked against the DNA. TRBV1 is shown as a pseudogene. The CDR3 length is 15 residues. The CDR3 loop reads CTSSSQGEENTEAFF. The CDR3 DNA reads as TGCACCAGCAGCTCCCAGGGGGAAGAGAACACTGAAGCTTTCTTT.

V and J are TRBV5-1 and TRBJ1-1; 7 bases line up with TRBD1. Trimming at V came to 4 bases and at J to 4 bases, leaving 10 bases not matched to a gene. In germline, CDR1 is SGHRS, CDR2 YFSETQ. CDR3 length: 15 amino acids. CDR3 sequence: CASSPADRVGTEAFF. CDR3 nucleotide sequence: TGCGCCAGCAGCCCTGCAGACAGGGTAGGCACTGAAGCTTTCTTT.

V usage is TRBV6-6 and J usage is TRBJ1-2, with D possibly TRBD1 on 6 matching bases. Trimming left V 6 bases short and J 6 bases short, with 17 bases between. The CDR3 extends over 14 amino acids. The germline V gene encodes CDR1 MNHNY and CDR2 SVGAGI (reference sequence). DNA of the CDR3: TGTGCCAGCAGGCTCGGATCGGGGGCCCATGGCTACACCTTC. Translation gives CASRLGSGAHGYTF.

In DNA form, the CDR3 reads TGTGCCAGCAGTTTATTGAGGGGGTCGGTTTCTGGAAACACCATATATTTT. Protein sequence: CASSLLRGSVSGNTIYF. V gene TRBV28 combines with J gene TRBJ1-3; D is possibly TRBD1 (6 bases). The CDR3 loop spans 17 amino acids. V shed 1 base and J shed 1 base, with 14 bases lying between them. Germline-derived CDR1 and CDR2 are MDHEN and SYDVKM.

This rearrangement joins TRBV27 to TRBJ1-2, with D unclear. CDR3 length: 13 residues. V lost 2 bases to trimming and J lost 4 bases, with 8 bases between them. The germline V gene encodes CDR1 MNHEY and CDR2 SMNVEV (reference sequence). The CDR3 DNA reads as TGTGCCAGCAGTTTACTGGGATCCTATGGCTACACCTTC. Translated, it gives CASSLLGSYGYTF.

The rearrangement joins TRBV15 to TRBJ2-2; the match to TRBD1 covers 10 bases. The CDR3 is 15 residues long. The V gene end was trimmed by 3 bases and the J gene end by 4 bases; junction bases not matched to a gene: 2. Germline V CDR1 and CDR2: LNHNV, YYDKDF (reference sequence). This chain's CDR3 is CATSRGQGSTGELFF. The CDR3 nucleotides are TGTGCCACCAGCAGGGGACAGGGGTCCACCGGGGAGCTGTTTTTT.

This clone has a handful of counts. The chain is built from TRBV7-6 and TRBJ2-2; a possible D gene is TRBD2 (5 bases). Germline V gene lookup returns CDR1 SGHVS and CDR2 FNYEAQ. The CDR3 length is 14 residues. Trimming removed 5 bases at V and 4 bases at J, with 11 bases between. The CDR3, as DNA: TGTGCCAGCAGCCAAGTAGCGAGCACCGGGGAGCTGTTTTTT. Translating gives CASSQVASTGELFF.

The V and J genes are TRBV6-1 and TRBJ2-5; D is undetermined. Germline CDR1 reads MNHNS; CDR2 reads SASEGT. Deletions cut 5 bases from V and 1 base from J, with 14 bases between. The CDR3 contains 15 residues. The CDR3: CASSNNLDFQETQYF. The CDR3 coding sequence is TGTGCCAGCAGTAATAACCTCGACTTCCAAGAGACCCAGTACTTC.

In this sample, this clone turned up a few times. The CDR3 DNA is TGTGCTAGTGGAGGACGACAGGTACTAGCGGGGGGGCTGGGCAATGAGCAGTTCTTC. It encodes CASGGRQVLAGGLGNEQFF. The rearrangement joins TRBV12-5 to TRBJ2-1; TRBD2 agrees at 13 bases. The ends lost 6 bases at V and 6 bases at J; junction bases unmatched: 17. The germline CDR1 and CDR2 sequences are LGHNT and FRNRAP. The CDR3 is 19 amino acids.

This sequence joins TRBV11-2 and TRBJ1-4; 9 nucleotides align to TRBD1. V dropped 5 bases and J dropped 6; count of bases not matched to a gene: 7. Germline V gene lookup returns CDR1 SGHAT and CDR2 FQNNGV. The CDR3 consists of 15 residues. CDR3 coding DNA: TGTGCCAGCAGCCCCGGGACAGGGATACATGAAAAACTGTTTTTT. It yields the protein CASSPGTGIHEKLFF.

V gene TRBV6-5 combines with J gene TRBJ2-7, with 8 nucleotides matching TRBD1. The CDR3 runs to 14 residues. V lost 6 bases, J lost 7 bases, and 11 bases stayed unmatched. Germline assignment: CDR1 MNHEY and CDR2 SVGAGI. Written as DNA, the CDR3 is TGTGCCAGCAGACAGGGGGTAAGGGCTCGGGAGCAGTACTTC. It is translated as CASRQGVRAREQYF.

This clone was counted between two and nine times. This sample includes further DNA sequences coding for the same CDR3. This rearrangement joins TRBV6-4 to TRBJ1-2; TRBD1 is a possible D gene (6 bases). Germline assignment: CDR1 MRHNA and CDR2 SNTAGT. The CDR3 runs 15 residues. V gave up 0 bases and J gave up 2 bases, with 10 bases separating them. The DNA for the CDR3 is TGTGCCAGCAGTGACTCGACGACAGGAAACTATGGCTACACCTTC. Its protein is CASSDSTTGNYGYTF.